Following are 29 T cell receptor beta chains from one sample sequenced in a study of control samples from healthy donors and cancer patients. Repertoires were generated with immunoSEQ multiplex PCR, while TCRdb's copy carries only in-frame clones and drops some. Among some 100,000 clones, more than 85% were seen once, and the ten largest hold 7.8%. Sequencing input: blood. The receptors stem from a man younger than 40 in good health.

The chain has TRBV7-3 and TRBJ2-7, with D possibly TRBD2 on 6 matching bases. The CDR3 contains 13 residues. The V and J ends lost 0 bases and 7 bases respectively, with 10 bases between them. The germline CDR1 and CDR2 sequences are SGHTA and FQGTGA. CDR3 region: CASSLTPGVEQYV. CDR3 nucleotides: TGTGCCAGCAGCTTAACCCCGGGGGTTGAGCAGTACGTC.

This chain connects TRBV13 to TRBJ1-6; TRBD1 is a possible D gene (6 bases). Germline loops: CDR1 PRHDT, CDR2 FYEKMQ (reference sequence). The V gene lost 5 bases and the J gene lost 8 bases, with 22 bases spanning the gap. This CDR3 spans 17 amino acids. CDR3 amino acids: CASSPRRSRGMHSPLHF. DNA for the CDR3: TGTGCCAGCAGCCCTCGAAGGTCCAGGGGAATGCATTCACCCCTCCACTTT.

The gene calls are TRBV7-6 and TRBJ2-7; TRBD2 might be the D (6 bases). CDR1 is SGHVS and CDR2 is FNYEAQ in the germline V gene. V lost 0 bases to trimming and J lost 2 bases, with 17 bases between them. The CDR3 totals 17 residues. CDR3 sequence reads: CASSLAGTPEVTYEQYF. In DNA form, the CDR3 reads TGTGCCAGCAGCTTAGCCGGGACTCCAGAGGTTACCTACGAGCAGTACTTC.

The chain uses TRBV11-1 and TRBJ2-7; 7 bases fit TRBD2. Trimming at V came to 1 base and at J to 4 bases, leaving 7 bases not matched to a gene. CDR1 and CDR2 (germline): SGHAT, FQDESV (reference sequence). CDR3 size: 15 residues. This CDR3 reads CASSLEQREGYEQYF. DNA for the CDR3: TGTGCCAGCAGCTTAGAACAGCGGGAAGGTTACGAGCAGTACTTC. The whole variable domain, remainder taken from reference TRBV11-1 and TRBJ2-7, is EAEVAQSPRYKITEKSQAVAFWCDPISGHATLYWYRQILGQGPELLVQFQDESVVDDSQLPKDRFSAERLKGVDSTLKIQPAELGDSAMYLCASSLEQREGYEQYFGPGTRLTVT.

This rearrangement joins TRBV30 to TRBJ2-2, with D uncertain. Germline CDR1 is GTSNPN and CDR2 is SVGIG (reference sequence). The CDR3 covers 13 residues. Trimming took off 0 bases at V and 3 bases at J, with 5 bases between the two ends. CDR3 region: CAWSVVDTGELFF. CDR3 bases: TGTGCCTGGAGTGTAGTGGACACCGGGGAGCTGTTTTTT. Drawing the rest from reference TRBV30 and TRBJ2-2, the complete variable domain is SQTIHQWPATLVQPVGSPLSLECTVEGTSNPNLYWYRQAAGRGLQLLFYSVGIGQISSEVPQNLSASRPQDRQFILSSKKLLLSDSGFYLCAWSVVDTGELFFGEGSRLTVL.

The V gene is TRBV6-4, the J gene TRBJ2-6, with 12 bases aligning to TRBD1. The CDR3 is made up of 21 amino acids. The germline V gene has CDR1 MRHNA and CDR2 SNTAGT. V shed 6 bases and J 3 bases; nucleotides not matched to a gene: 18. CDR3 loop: CASRDVRPGTGGAFGANVLTF. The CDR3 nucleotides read TGTGCCAGCAGAGACGTACGCCCAGGGACAGGGGGCGCTTTTGGGGCCAACGTCCTGACTTTC.

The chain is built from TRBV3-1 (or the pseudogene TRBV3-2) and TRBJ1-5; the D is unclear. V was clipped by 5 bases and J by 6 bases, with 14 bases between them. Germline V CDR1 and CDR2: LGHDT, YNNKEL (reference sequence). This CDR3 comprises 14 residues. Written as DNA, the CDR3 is TGTGCCAGCAGCGACAAATACTCGACTCAGCCCCAGCATTTT. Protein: CASSDKYSTQPQHF.

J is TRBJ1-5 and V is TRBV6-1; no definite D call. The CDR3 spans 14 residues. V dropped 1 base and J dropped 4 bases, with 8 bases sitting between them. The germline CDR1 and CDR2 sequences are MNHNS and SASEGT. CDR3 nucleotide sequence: TGTGCCAGCAGTGAAGTCGGGGTTAATCAGCCCCAGCATTTT. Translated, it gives CASSEVGVNQPQHF.

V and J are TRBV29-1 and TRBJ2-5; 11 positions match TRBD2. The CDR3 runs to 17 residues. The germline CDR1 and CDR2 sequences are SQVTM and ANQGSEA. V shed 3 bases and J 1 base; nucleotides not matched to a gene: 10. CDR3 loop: CSVDLAGGRAPQETQYF. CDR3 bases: TGCAGCGTTGATCTAGCGGGGGGCCGCGCTCCCCAAGAGACCCAGTACTTC.

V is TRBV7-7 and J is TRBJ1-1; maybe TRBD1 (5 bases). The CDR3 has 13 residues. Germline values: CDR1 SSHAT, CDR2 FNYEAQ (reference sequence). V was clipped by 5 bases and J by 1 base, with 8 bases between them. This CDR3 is CASSAQGNTEAFF. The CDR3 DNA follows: TGTGCCAGCAGCGCGCAGGGGAACACTGAAGCTTTCTTT.

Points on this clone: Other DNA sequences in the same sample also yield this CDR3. The CDR3 reads CAWSPNYGYTF. Written as DNA, the CDR3 is TGTGCCTGGAGTCCGAACTATGGCTACACCTTC. V gene TRBV30 combines with J gene TRBJ1-2, with D hard to call. The germline V and J ends were trimmed by 2 bases and 2 bases, with 3 bases remaining between them. This CDR3 contains 11 residues. Germline lookup yields CDR1 GTSNPN and CDR2 SVGIG (reference sequence). The complete variable domain, with remaining parts taken from reference TRBV30 and TRBJ1-2, reads SQTIHQWPATLVQPVGSPLSLECTVEGTSNPNLYWYRQAAGRGLQLLFYSVGIGQISSEVPQNLSASRPQDRQFILSSKKLLLSDSGFYLCAWSPNYGYTFGSGTRLTVV.

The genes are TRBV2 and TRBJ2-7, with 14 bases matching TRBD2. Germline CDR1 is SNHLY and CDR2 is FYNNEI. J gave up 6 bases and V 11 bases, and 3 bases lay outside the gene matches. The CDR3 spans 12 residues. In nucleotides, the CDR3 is TGTGCCTCGGGACTAGCGGGAGTCGAGCAGTACTTC. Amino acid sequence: CASGLAGVEQYF.

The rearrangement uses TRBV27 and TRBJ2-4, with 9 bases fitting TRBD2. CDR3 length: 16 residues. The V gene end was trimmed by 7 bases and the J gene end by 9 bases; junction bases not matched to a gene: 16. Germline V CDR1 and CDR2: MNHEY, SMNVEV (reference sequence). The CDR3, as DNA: TGTGCCAGCACCCCCCGATTAGGCGGGGGGGACGTCATTCAGTACTTC. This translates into CASTPRLGGGDVIQYF.

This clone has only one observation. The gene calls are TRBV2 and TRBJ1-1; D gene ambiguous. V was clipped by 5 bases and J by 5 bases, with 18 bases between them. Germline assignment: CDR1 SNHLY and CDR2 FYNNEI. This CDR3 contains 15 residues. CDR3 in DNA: TGTGCCAGCAGTATTATCCCGGGATGGGGTACTGAAGCTTTCTTT. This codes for CASSIIPGWGTEAFF.

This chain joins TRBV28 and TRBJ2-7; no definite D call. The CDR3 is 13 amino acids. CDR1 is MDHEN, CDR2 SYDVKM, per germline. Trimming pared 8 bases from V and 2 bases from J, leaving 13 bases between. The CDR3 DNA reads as TGTGCCAGCGTGGCGGCTCTAACCTACGAGCAGTACTTC. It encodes CASVAALTYEQYF.

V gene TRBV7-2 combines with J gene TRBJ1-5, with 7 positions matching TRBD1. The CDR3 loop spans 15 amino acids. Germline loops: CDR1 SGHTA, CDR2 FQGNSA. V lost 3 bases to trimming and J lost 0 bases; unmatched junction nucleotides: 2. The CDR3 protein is CASSLDRFSNQPQHF. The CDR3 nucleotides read TGTGCCAGCAGCTTGGACAGGTTTAGCAATCAGCCCCAGCATTTT.

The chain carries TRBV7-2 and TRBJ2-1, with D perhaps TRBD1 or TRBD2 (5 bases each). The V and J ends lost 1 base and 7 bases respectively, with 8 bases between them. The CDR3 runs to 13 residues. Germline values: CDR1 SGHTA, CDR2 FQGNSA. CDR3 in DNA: TGTGCCAGCAGCTTAGTAGAGGGGAATGAGCAGTTCTTC. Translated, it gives CASSLVEGNEQFF.

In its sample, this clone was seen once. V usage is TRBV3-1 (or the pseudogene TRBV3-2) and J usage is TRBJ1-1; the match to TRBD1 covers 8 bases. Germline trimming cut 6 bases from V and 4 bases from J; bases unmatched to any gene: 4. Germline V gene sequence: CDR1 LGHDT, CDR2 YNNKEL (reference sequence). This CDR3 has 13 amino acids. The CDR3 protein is CASRQTGGTEAFF. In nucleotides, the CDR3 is TGTGCCAGCAGGCAAACAGGGGGCACTGAAGCTTTCTTT.

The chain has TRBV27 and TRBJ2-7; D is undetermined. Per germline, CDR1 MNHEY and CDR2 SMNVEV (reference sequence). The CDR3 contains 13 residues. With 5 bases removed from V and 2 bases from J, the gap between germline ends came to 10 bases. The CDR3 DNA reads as TGTGCCAGCAGTCTGACCCCTACCTACGAGCAGTACTTC. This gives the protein CASSLTPTYEQYF.

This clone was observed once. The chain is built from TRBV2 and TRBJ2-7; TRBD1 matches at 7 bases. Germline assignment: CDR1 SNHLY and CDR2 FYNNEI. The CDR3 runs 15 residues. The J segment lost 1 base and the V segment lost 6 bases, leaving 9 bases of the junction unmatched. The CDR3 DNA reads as TGTGCCAGCAGGCAGGACAGGCACGGATCCTACGAGCAGTACGTC. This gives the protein CASRQDRHGSYEQYV.

The CDR3 bases are TGTGCCAGCAGTTACTCGCGGCTAGCGGGGGGTGATACGCAGTATTTT. Residues: CASSYSRLAGGDTQYF. The chain is built from TRBV6-5 and TRBJ2-3, with 11 bases identical to TRBD2. From germline, CDR1 is MNHEY and CDR2 SVGAGI. The V and J ends lost 0 bases and 6 bases, in that order; junction bases with no gene match: 5. The CDR3 covers 16 residues.

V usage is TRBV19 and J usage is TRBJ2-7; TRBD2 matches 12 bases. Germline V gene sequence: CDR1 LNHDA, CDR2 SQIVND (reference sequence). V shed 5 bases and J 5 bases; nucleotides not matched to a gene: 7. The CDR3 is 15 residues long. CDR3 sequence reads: CASSPLAGGSHEQYF. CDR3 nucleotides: TGTGCCAGTAGTCCACTAGCGGGAGGATCCCACGAGCAGTACTTC.

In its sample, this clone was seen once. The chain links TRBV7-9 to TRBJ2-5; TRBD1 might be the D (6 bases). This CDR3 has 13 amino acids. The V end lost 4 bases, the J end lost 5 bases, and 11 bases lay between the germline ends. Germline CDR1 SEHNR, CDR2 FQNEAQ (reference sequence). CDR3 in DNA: TGTGCCAGCAGCTCTTACAGGGTTGAGACCCAGTACTTC. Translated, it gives CASSSYRVETQYF.

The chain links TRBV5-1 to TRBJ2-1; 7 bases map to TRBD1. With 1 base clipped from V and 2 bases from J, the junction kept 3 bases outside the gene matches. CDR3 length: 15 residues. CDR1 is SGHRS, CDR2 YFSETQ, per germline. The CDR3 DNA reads TGCGCCAGCAGCTTGTGGGGGACAGCCTACAATGAGCAGTTCTTC. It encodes CASSLWGTAYNEQFF.

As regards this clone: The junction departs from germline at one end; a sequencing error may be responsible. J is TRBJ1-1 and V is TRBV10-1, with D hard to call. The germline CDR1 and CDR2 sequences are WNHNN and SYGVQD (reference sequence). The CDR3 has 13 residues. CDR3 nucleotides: TGCGCCGGCAGTCCCGACCGGGGAATAGAAGCTTTCTTT. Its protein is CAGSPDRGIEAFF.

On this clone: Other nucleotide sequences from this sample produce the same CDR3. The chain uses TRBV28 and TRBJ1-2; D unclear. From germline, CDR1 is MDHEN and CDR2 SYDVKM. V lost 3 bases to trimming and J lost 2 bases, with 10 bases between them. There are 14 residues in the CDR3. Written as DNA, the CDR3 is TGTGCCAGCAGTTTCGGTTCAGGCAACTATGGCTACACCTTC. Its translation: CASSFGSGNYGYTF.

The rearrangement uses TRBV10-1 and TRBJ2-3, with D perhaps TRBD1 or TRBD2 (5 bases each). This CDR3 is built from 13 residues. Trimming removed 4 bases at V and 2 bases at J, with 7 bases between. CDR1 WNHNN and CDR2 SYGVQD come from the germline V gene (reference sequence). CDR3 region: CASSGGNTDTQYF. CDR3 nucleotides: TGCGCCAGCAGTGGGGGGAACACAGATACGCAGTATTTT.

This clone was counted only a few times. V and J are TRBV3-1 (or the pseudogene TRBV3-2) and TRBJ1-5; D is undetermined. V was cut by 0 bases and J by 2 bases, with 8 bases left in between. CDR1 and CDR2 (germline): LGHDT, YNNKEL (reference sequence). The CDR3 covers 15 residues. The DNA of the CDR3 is TGTGCCAGCAGCCAAGATGTGGAAGGCAATCAGCCCCAGCATTTT. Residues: CASSQDVEGNQPQHF.

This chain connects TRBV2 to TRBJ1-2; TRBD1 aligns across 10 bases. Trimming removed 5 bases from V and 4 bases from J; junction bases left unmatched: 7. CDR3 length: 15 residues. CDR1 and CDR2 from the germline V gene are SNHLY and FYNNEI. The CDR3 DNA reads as TGTGCCAGCAGTCTCGGGACAGGGGTTGGCTATGGCTACACCTTC. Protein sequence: CASSLGTGVGYGYTF. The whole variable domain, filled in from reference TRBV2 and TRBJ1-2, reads EPEVTQTPSHQVTQMGQEVILRCVPISNHLYFYWYRQILGQKVEFLVSFYNNEISEKSEIFDDQFSVERPDGSNFTLKIRSTKLEDSAMYFCASSLGTGVGYGYTFGSGTRLTVV.